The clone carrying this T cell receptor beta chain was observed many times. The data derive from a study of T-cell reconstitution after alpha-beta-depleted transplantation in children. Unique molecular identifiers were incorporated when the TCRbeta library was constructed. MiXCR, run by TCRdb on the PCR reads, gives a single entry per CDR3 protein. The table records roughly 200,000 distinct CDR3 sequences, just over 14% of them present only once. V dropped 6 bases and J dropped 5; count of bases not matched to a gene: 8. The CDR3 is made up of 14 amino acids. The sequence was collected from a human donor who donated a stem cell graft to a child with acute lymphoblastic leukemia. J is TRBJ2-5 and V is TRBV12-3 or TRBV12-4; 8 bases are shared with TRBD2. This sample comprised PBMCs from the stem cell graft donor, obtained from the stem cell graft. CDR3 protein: CASRTSAARETQYF. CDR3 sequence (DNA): TGTGCCAGCAGGACTAGCGCCGCGAGGGAGACCCAGTACTTC.